This T cell receptor (beta chain) was recovered during a study of T cells in Graves' hyperthyroidism and ophthalmopathy. Study-level points and caveats: Among clonotypes expanded in thyroid above 0.001, most were also found in blood.

This clonotype has just a few counts. Its cognate antigen is unknown. CDR1 and CDR2 (germline): MNHNS, SASEGT. V dropped 4 bases and J dropped 2; count of bases not matched to a gene: 6. The CDR3 consists of 16 residues. Amplified TCR beta CDR3 regions came from RNA transcripts. Primed by the HTBI set, a first-round RT-PCR was run on the TCR CDR3. TCRdb reprocessed the multiplex PCR reads via MiXCR and lists one record per CDR3 protein. Of 500,000 or so distinct CDR3 sequences detected, 17% appear once; the ten largest clones hold approximately 18%. The study excluded patients with uncontrolled infection, other autoimmune disease, pregnancy or lactation.

Sample: blood. V gene TRBV6-1 combines with J gene TRBJ1-1, with 11 bases lining up with TRBD1. The receptor was derived from a woman aged 18-29 years with Graves' ophthalmopathy. The CDR3 DNA reads as TGTGCCAGCAGTGGGACAGGGGGCGCCGGAAACACTGAAGCTTTCTTT. This codes for CASSGTGGAGNTEAFF.